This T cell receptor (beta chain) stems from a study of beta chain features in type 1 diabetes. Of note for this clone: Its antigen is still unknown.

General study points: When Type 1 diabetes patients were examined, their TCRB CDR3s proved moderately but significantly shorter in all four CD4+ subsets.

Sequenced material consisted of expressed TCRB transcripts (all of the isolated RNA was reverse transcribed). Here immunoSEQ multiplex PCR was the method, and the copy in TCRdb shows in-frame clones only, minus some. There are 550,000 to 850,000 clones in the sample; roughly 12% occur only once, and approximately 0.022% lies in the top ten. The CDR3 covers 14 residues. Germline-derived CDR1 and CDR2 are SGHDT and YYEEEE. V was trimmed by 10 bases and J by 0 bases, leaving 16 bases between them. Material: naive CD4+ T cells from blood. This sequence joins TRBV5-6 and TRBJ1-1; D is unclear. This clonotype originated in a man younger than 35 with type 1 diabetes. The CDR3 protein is CASSQNLMNTEAFF. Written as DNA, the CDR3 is TGTGCCTCCAGCCAAAACTTGATGAACACTGAAGCTTTCTTT.